The source of this T cell receptor (beta chain) is a study of blood T cell repertoires in COVID-19. Study context: The origin of the acute and convalescent COVID-19 samples was the United States, Italy and Spain.

The V and J ends lost 4 bases and 2 bases, in that order; junction bases with no gene match: 11. Germline V gene data show CDR1 as SGHRS and CDR2 as YFSETQ. The CDR3 is 16 residues long. Study processing details: Quantification of nucleated cells was approximated via reference gene primer amplification. TCRdb's table, derived via immunoSEQ multiplex PCR, lists solely in-frame clones and lacks some. Clone size and the V and J calls come from that table; the DNA yielded D and trimming. The sample contains about 440,000 clones, 88% of which appear only once. The clonotype comes from a woman aged 45-59 years with COVID-19, enrolled during active disease. Sequencing used peripheral blood. The rearrangement joins TRBV5-1 to TRBJ2-7, with TRBD2 identical over 8 bases. The DNA of the CDR3 is TGCGCCAGCAGCGCGGATCTCGGGGGGGATCCCTACGAGCAGTACTTC. Amino acid sequence: CASSADLGGDPYEQYF.